The 10 T cell receptor beta chains presented below share a single source sample, sequenced in a study of blood T cell repertoires in COVID-19. Sequencing was performed with immunoSEQ multiplex PCR; in TCRdb, only in-frame clones are kept and a portion is missing. Of approximately 120,000 clones in the sample, 55% to 70% are singletons; the top ten hold approximately 2.3%. Sequencing was done on a sample of peripheral blood. The receptors shown here come from a woman in her 70s with acute or convalescent COVID-19.

The CDR3 protein is CASSRRTGTSGGETQYF. The CDR3 DNA is TGTGCCAGCAGCAGGAGAACCGGGACTAGCGGAGGGGAGACCCAGTACTTC. This chain links TRBV7-6 with TRBJ2-5; 11 nucleotides align to TRBD2. The CDR3 spans 17 residues. Trimming at V came to 5 bases and at J to 5 bases, leaving 13 bases not matched to a gene. CDR1 SGHVS and CDR2 FNYEAQ come from the germline V gene.

The rearrangement joins TRBV30 to TRBJ2-4, with a tentative D call TRBD1 (6 bases). V lost 5 bases to trimming and J lost 0 bases, with 14 bases between them. Germline CDR1 is GTSNPN and CDR2 is SVGIG (reference sequence). The CDR3 extends over 15 amino acids. The CDR3, as DNA: TGTGCCTGGGACAGGACGGATCTAGCCAAAAACATTCAGTACTTC. This codes for CAWDRTDLAKNIQYF.

This clone was recorded once. The genes are TRBV7-8 and TRBJ1-3; D ambiguous. V shed 4 bases and J shed 1 base, with 8 bases lying between them. This CDR3 is 14 amino acids long. Germline lookup yields CDR1 SGHVS and CDR2 FQNEAQ. CDR3 in amino acids: CASSYTVSGNTIYF. CDR3 coding DNA: TGTGCCAGCAGCTATACAGTATCTGGAAACACCATATATTTT. Full variable domain (remainder filled in from reference TRBV7-8 and TRBJ1-3): GAGVSQSPRYKVAKRGQDVALRCDPISGHVSLFWYQQALGQGPEFLTYFQNEAQLDKSGLPSDRFFAERPEGSVSTLKIQRTQQEDSAVYLCASSYTVSGNTIYFGEGSWLTVV.

The gene calls are TRBV9 and TRBJ2-3; unclear D gene. Per germline, CDR1 SGDLS and CDR2 YYNGEE. Between the trimmed V and J ends, which lost 0 bases and 0 bases, there was a span of 8 bases. CDR3 length: 15 residues. This CDR3 is CASSVALRSTDTQYF. In DNA, the CDR3 is TGTGCCAGCAGCGTAGCCCTGAGGAGCACAGATACGCAGTATTTT.

The chain has TRBV7-9 and TRBJ2-3; 12 bases are shared with TRBD2. The CDR3 has 15 residues. Unmatched junction bases numbered 2, after V lost 5 bases and J lost 2 bases. The germline V gene has CDR1 SEHNR and CDR2 FQNEAQ (reference sequence). CDR3 region: CASSRLAGDTDTQYF. In DNA, the CDR3 is TGTGCCAGCAGCCGACTAGCGGGGGACACAGATACGCAGTATTTT. The variable domain in full, completed from reference TRBV7-9 and TRBJ2-3, reads DTGVSQNPRHKITKRGQNVTFRCDPISEHNRLYWYRQTLGQGPEFLTYFQNEAQLEKSRLLSDRFSAERPKGSFSTLEIQRTEQGDSAMYLCASSRLAGDTDTQYFGPGTRLTVL.

This chain connects TRBV5-1 to TRBJ1-6, with D maybe TRBD1 (5 bases). Germline V gene sequence: CDR1 SGHRS, CDR2 YFSETQ. The CDR3 has 15 residues. Trimming pared 0 bases from V and 7 bases from J, leaving 11 bases between. The CDR3 bases are TGCGCCAGCAGCTTGGATGGGGCGGTAAATTCACCCCTCCACTTT. This codes for CASSLDGAVNSPLHF.

This clone has a single count. This chain joins TRBV6-5 and TRBJ1-5; 8 bases align to TRBD1. The CDR3 contains 15 residues. Germline CDR1 and CDR2: MNHEY and SVGAGI. The V gene end was trimmed by 6 bases and the J gene end by 3 bases; junction bases not matched to a gene: 7. Written as DNA, the CDR3 is TGTGCCAGCAGAAAACCGGGACAGGACAATCAGCCCCAGCATTTT. This codes for CASRKPGQDNQPQHF.

J is TRBJ1-1 and V is TRBV19, with D uncertain. Germline V gives CDR1 LNHDA, CDR2 SQIVND (reference sequence). The CDR3 sequence is 14 residues long. With 0 bases removed from V and 0 bases from J, the gap between germline ends came to 5 bases. The CDR3 sequence: CASSIEGVNTEAFF. The CDR3 DNA reads as TGTGCCAGTAGTATAGAGGGCGTGAACACTGAAGCTTTCTTT.

The V and J genes are TRBV3-1 (or the pseudogene TRBV3-2) and TRBJ1-4; D is ambiguous. This CDR3 is 13 amino acids long. V lost 5 bases and J 6 bases, leaving 10 bases between the germline ends. CDR1 and CDR2 from the germline V gene are LGHDT and YNNKEL (reference sequence). CDR3 DNA: TGTGCCAGCAGCACCCCCGGTGATGAAAAACTGTTTTTT. It is translated as CASSTPGDEKLFF.

The chain uses TRBV19 and TRBJ1-3, with unresolved D. CDR1 is LNHDA, CDR2 SQIVND, per germline (reference sequence). CDR3 length equals 14 residues. Trimming left V 6 bases short and J 2 bases short, with 11 bases between. The CDR3 nucleotides are TGTGCCAGTAGCCTAGAGGATCCTGGAAACACCATATATTTT. Its protein product is CASSLEDPGNTIYF.